The subject of this entry is one T cell receptor (beta chain). Its antigen target is currently unknown. No much larger clone exists at a distance of one base, and base qualities are not known. This sample is part of a study of blood T cell repertoires in COVID-19 (dated by TCRdb to the early 2020s). In terms of the full investigation: Samples from collaborators originated in the United States, Italy and Spain and spanned both the acute and convalescent phases of COVID-19. The repertoires were released in a freely available public database meant as a resource for research on the immune response to SARS-CoV-2. The samples were drawn from the first 160 participants of the ongoing ImmuneRACE study and from about 1,200 subjects provided by 6 global collaborators. HLA class I and class II types, where available, came from metadata supplied by the sample provider rather than from assay-based typing. Deeply sampled blood TCRbeta repertoires from subjects exposed to, actively infected with, or recovered from COVID-19 were included in the dataset. A de-identified subject ID, COVID-19 status, age in years and sex were almost always included in the sample metadata. The prospective study material was composed of cDNA or gDNA derived from T cells, B-cell-depleted T cells, or PBMCs.

The collaborating institutions used their own protocols to collect whole blood in K2EDTA tubes. For TCRbeta analysis, collaborators shipped samples as frozen whole blood, isolated PBMCs, or DNA extracted from either of those sample types. There are 16 amino acids in the CDR3, from cysteine to phenylalanine inclusive. Only the CDR3 DNA stays, 48 bases, in frame from base 1. Clipping removes 0 bases from V and 6 bases from J, with 12 as the unmatched junction base count. The germline V gene yields SGHRS for CDR1 and YFSETQ for CDR2. General findings and caveats noted by the study authors: How much clinical and demographic metadata was included differed by source and by participant, and the metadata was provided uncurated.

TCRbeta CDR3 regions were amplified from genomic DNA using the immunoSEQ Assay, a bias-controlled multiplex PCR. On the authors' methods: The number of nucleated cells in each sample was estimated from the amplification of reference gene primers within the assay. To quantify the absolute abundance of each unique TCRbeta CDR3 rearrangement, sequence reads were collapsed and filtered. For each sample, productive Simpson clonality was calculated as the square root of Simpson's diversity index across productive rearrangements. TCRdb retrieved this table from immuneACCESS and kept in-frame rearrangements only. Not all clones are present; in checked studies, unresolved V genes account for under half, and no reason is known for the remainder. D and trimming were read from the DNA, whereas the V and J calls and clone size are those reported in that table. Counted in this sample were some 200,000 clones; 80% to 90% of them appeared once. 13% to 15% of the sample comes from the top ten.

Material: peripheral blood. The origin of this receptor is a man between 25 and 39 years old with active or convalescent COVID-19. The sequence links TRBV5-1 to TRBJ2-7, with 7 middle bases fitting TRBD2. The DNA reads TGCGCCAGCAGCTTGGCCCCGGGGCGGGAGAAGAGCGAGCAGTACTTC. Its protein is CASSLAPGREKSEQYF.